This T cell receptor beta chain stems from a study of blood T cell repertoires in COVID-19. Study-wide context: PBMCs, B-cell-depleted T cells, or T cells provided the cDNA or gDNA that made up the material.

This clone occurred a few times. Methods used by the authors: Reference gene primer amplification gave estimated nucleated cell counts. Sequencing was performed with immunoSEQ multiplex PCR; in TCRdb, only in-frame clones are kept and a portion is missing. V, J and clone size were drawn from that table, and D and trimming were deduced from the DNA. The table includes fewer than 150,000 clones, approximately 80% detected once. V gave up 1 base and J gave up 0 bases, with 16 bases separating them. The CDR3 sequence is 19 residues long. Germline CDR1 reads MGHRA; CDR2 reads YSYEKL. Material for sequencing was peripheral blood. This receptor was taken from a woman of 80 years or more in a cohort sampled during active or convalescent COVID-19. This chain connects TRBV4-1 to TRBJ2-6, with D perhaps TRBD2 (5 bases). CDR3 DNA sequence: TGCGCCAGCAGCCAAGGTCTCGCGAGGGCCTCCTCTGGGGCCAACGTCCTGACTTTC. It specifies CASSQGLARASSGANVLTF.